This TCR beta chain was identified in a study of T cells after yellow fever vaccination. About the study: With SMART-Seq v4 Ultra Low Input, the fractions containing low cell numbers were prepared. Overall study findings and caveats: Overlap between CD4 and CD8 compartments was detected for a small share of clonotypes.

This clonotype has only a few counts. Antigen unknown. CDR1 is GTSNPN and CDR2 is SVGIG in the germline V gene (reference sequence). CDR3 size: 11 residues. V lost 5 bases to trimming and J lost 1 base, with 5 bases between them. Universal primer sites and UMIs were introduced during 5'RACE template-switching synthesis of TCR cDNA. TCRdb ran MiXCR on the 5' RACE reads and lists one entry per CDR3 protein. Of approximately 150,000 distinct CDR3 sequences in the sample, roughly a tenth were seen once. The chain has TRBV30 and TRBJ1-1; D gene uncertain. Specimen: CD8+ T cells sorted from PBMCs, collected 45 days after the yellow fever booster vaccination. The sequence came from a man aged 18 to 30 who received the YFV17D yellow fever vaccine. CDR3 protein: CAWGQNTEAFF. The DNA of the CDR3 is TGTGCCTGGGGTCAGAACACTGAAGCTTTCTTT.